The 14 T cell receptor beta chains below come from one sample, sequenced in a study of T cells in Graves' hyperthyroidism and ophthalmopathy (dated by TCRdb to between 2018 and 2021). Library preparation employed multiplex PCR. The sequencer listed for this sample is Illumina HiSeq 2000. Amplification of TCR beta CDR3 regions was carried out from RNA transcripts. The TCR CDR3 was subjected to a first round of RT-PCR using the HTBI primer set and the Qiagen OneStep RT-PCR kit. The public reads were reprocessed in TCRdb via fastp at Q25 and MiXCR, keeping in-frame beta chains. Every CDR3 protein is listed once, alongside the most common genes and DNA of its rows. For this sample there are 300,000 to 400,000 distinct CDR3 sequences; roughly 23% appear just once. The ten largest clones capture around 48% of the sample. Specimen: blood. These receptors were taken from a woman aged 50 to 60 with Graves' hyperthyroidism.

This clonotype was seen ten or more times. The chain recombines TRBV20-1 with TRBJ1-2; 9 bases are shared with TRBD1. Germline loops: CDR1 DFQATT, CDR2 SNEGSKA (reference sequence). The CDR3 runs to 16 residues. V lost 1 base and J lost 4; bases outside the gene matches: 10. The CDR3 region is CSARVGQGTVPYGYTF. CDR3 nucleotide sequence: TGCAGTGCTAGAGTGGGACAGGGTACTGTACCCTATGGCTACACCTTC.

This clonotype was recorded a few times. The J gene is TRBJ2-3, the V gene TRBV10-1; 12 bases fit TRBD2. Germline V gene lookup returns CDR1 WNHNN and CDR2 SYGVQD (reference sequence). The CDR3 length is 17 residues. Trimming removed 0 bases from V and 3 bases from J; junction bases left unmatched: 4. The CDR3 nucleotides read TGCGCCAGCAGTGAGTCAACTAGCGGGGGGTATACAGATACGCAGTATTTT. Translating gives CASSESTSGGYTDTQYF.

The table lists this clonotype with many counts. The chain joins TRBV6-1 to TRBJ1-2; D remains ambiguous. Trimming shortened V by 5 bases and J by 4 bases, and 11 bases separated the two germline ends. The CDR3 length is 13 residues. Germline CDR1 and CDR2: MNHNS and SASEGT. CDR3 DNA sequence: TGTGCCAGCAGTTTTTATAGTTCCTATGGCTACACCTTC. Its protein product is CASSFYSSYGYTF.

This clonotype was seen a handful of times. The chain carries TRBV5-6 and TRBJ2-7, with 8 bases fitting TRBD1. V lost 4 bases, J lost 0 bases, and 6 bases stayed unmatched. CDR3 size: 15 residues. The germline CDR1 and CDR2 sequences are SGHDT and YYEEEE. The CDR3 DNA is TGTGCCAGCAGCGCGACAGGGGACCTCTCCTACGAGCAGTACTTC. It yields the protein CASSATGDLSYEQYF. Supplemented by reference TRBV5-6 and TRBJ2-7, the full variable domain reads DAGVTQSPTHLIKTRGQQVTLRCSPKSGHDTVSWYQQALGQGPQFIFQYYEEEERQRGNFPDRFSGHQFPNYSSELNVNALLLGDSALYLCASSATGDLSYEQYFGPGTRLTVT.

The CDR3 reads CASSFFETQYF. The CDR3 nucleotides are TGTGCCAGCAGCTTTTTCGAGACCCAGTACTTC. The rearrangement links TRBV5-8 to TRBJ2-5; D is unclear. The CDR3 consists of 11 residues. Germline CDR1 reads SGHTS; CDR2 reads YDEGEE. With 2 bases removed from V and 5 bases from J, the gap between germline ends came to 4 bases.

This clonotype has ten or more counts. J is TRBJ1-1 and V is TRBV27; 7 positions agree with TRBD1. With 6 bases clipped from V and 1 base from J, the junction kept 8 bases outside the gene matches. There are 15 residues in the CDR3. Germline values: CDR1 MNHEY, CDR2 SMNVEV (reference sequence). The CDR3, as DNA: TGTGCCAGCAGACGACAGGGTCTGTCGAACACTGAAGCTTTCTTT. It translates to CASRRQGLSNTEAFF.

The rearrangement joins TRBV7-9 to TRBJ2-5, with 10 bases lining up with TRBD1. The length of the CDR3 is 16 residues. V dropped 4 bases and J dropped 3; count of bases not matched to a gene: 8. Per the germline V gene, CDR1 is SEHNR and CDR2 is FQNEAQ (reference sequence). This CDR3 reads CASSSDRGPREETQYF. CDR3 bases: TGTGCCAGCAGCTCAGACAGGGGGCCTCGTGAAGAGACCCAGTACTTC.

The gene calls are TRBV10-3 and TRBJ1-1; D remains unclear. This CDR3 is 13 amino acids long. V lost 6 bases and J 5 bases, leaving 13 bases between the germline ends. Germline CDR1 ENHRY, CDR2 SYGVKD. The CDR3 sequence is CAISPSPDTEAFF. CDR3 bases: TGTGCCATCAGCCCCTCCCCGGATACTGAAGCTTTCTTT.

At least ten counts were recorded for this clonotype. V and J are TRBV10-3 and TRBJ1-2, with D perhaps matching TRBD1 (5 bases). Germline values: CDR1 ENHRY, CDR2 SYGVKD. The V end was cut by 3 bases, the J end by 2 bases, with 7 bases between. CDR3 length equals 13 residues. CDR3: CAISDRANYGYTF. The DNA for the CDR3 is TGTGCCATCAGTGACAGGGCGAACTATGGCTACACCTTC.

This clonotype appeared many times. The CDR3 DNA reads TGTGCCAGCAGCCATAGGGGGCCCTACGAGCAGTACTTC. The encoded protein is CASSHRGPYEQYF. This rearrangement joins TRBV3-1 to TRBJ2-7; TRBD1 aligns across 7 bases. The junction had 1 base not matched to a gene; V was cut back by 3 bases and J by 2 bases. CDR3 length equals 13 residues. Looked up from germline, CDR1 is LGHDT and CDR2 is YNNKEL (reference sequence).

This rearrangement joins TRBV7-6 to TRBJ2-3; 9 bases are shared with TRBD1. Germline V CDR1 and CDR2: SGHVS, FNYEAQ. Germline trimming cut 5 bases from V and 7 bases from J; bases unmatched to any gene: 10. The CDR3 extends over 15 amino acids. The CDR3 reads CASSQARDRAYTQYF. DNA of the CDR3: TGTGCCAGCAGCCAAGCGCGGGACAGGGCATATACGCAGTATTTT.

The table lists this clonotype with many counts. This chain joins TRBV27 and TRBJ2-3; a possible D gene is TRBD2 (7 bases). The CDR3 sequence is 13 residues long. CDR1 is MNHEY and CDR2 is SMNVEV in the germline V gene (reference sequence). Trimming took off 8 bases at V and 4 bases at J, with 13 bases between the two ends. CDR3 sequence reads: CASGWGGPDTQYF. For the CDR3, the DNA is TGTGCCAGCGGGTGGGGGGGCCCAGATACGCAGTATTTT.

Ten or more counts support this clonotype. This chain uses TRBV29-1 with TRBJ1-2; D remains ambiguous. Trimming shortened V by 2 bases and J by 5 bases, and 6 bases separated the two germline ends. The CDR3 is 11 amino acids. Germline V gene lookup returns CDR1 SQVTM and CDR2 ANQGSEA. The CDR3: CSVEPRYGYTF. The CDR3 region has the DNA TGCAGCGTTGAACCACGGTATGGCTACACCTTC.

The chain is built from TRBV6-1 and TRBJ1-4, with 8 positions matching TRBD1. This CDR3 has 16 residues. The trim removed 6 bases at V and 3 bases at J, leaving 9 bases unmatched. Looked up from germline, CDR1 is MNHNS and CDR2 is SASEGT. The CDR3 loop is CASRRTRQGPNEKLFF. CDR3 nucleotide sequence: TGTGCCAGCAGAAGGACTCGACAGGGGCCTAATGAAAAACTGTTTTTT.